The clone carrying this T cell receptor beta chain was recorded once. No antigen is known for it. This sample was included in a study of a mutant IDH1 vaccine in newly diagnosed glioma. The wider study: Eight vaccinations reached patients in weeks 1, 3, 5, 7, 11, 15, 19 and 23. Patients received vaccination from 4-6 weeks after radiotherapy alone, or with temozolomide cycles. Previous treatment comprised radiotherapy, temozolomide, or both, mostly both.

The time point is: week 11, during vaccination. Each dose of the vaccine consisted of 300 ug of mutant IDH1 20-mer peptide, with topical imiquimod. Trimming pared 4 bases from V and 1 base from J, leaving 8 bases between. CDR3 length equals 13 residues. CDR1 SGHRS and CDR2 YFSETQ come from the germline V gene. The table came from immunoSEQ multiplex PCR; TCRdb's copy has only in-frame clones and leaves some out. The sample yields about 110,000 clones, around 90% seen once. Study observations and caveats: Pseudoprogression seemed unlinked to shifts in top peripheral T cell clonotypes.

The sequencing used PBMCs, collected from a glioma patient whose treatment included an IDH1 peptide vaccine. The clonotype comes from a woman in her fifties or sixties with glioma. V gene TRBV5-1 combines with J gene TRBJ1-1; D unresolved. CDR3 protein: CASSEGSNTEAFF. Written as DNA, the CDR3 is TGCGCCAGCAGCGAGGGATCGAACACTGAAGCTTTCTTT.